These 25 T cell receptor beta chains were sequenced from one sample in a study of kidney transplant recipient with SARS-CoV-2 infection. TCRdb re-analysed the reads in MiXCR, keeping a single row per CDR3 protein. The sample holds approximately 240,000 distinct CDR3 sequences; under 30% are singletons and the top ten take about 7%. The sequencing here drew on a blood sample, taken at baseline and on day 111 from a kidney transplant recipient. These receptors all come from a male patient between 25 and 39 years old who had COVID-19 and was a kidney transplant recipient. Some of the T cells might come from the graft donor.

Remarks on this clonotype: This may be a read error, as it is one base from a much larger clone. The chain combines TRBV11-2 with TRBJ2-5; TRBD1 matches at 10 bases. The assigned J gene may be wrong: the sequence end matches TRBJ2-7 better. The CDR3 runs to 17 residues. Per the germline V gene, CDR1 is SGHAT and CDR2 is FQNNGV. CDR3 region: CASSLGVRTGGPYEQYF. The DNA for the CDR3 is TGTGCCAGCAGCTTAGGTGTAAGGACAGGGGGACCCTACGAGCAGTACTTC.

With regard to this clonotype: A clone one base away is much larger, so this may be a read error. J is TRBJ1-1 and V is TRBV5-1; D gene ambiguous. V gave up 3 bases and J gave up 6 bases, with 15 bases separating them. The CDR3 sequence is 14 residues long. CDR1 SGHRS and CDR2 YFSETQ come from the germline V gene. CDR3 in amino acids: CASSSLGSFSEAFF. The CDR3 DNA is TGCGCCAGCAGCTCCCTGGGGTCTTTTTCTGAAGCTTTCTTT.

This clonotype was observed at least ten times. This chain connects TRBV25-1 to TRBJ1-6; possibly TRBD1 for D (6 bases). Trimming shortened V by 7 bases and J by 4 bases, and 8 bases separated the two germline ends. Germline values: CDR1 MGHDK, CDR2 SYGVNS. The CDR3 spans 13 residues. Written as DNA, the CDR3 is TGTGCCAGCACTCAGGGGTATAATTCACCCCTCCACTTT. Residues: CASTQGYNSPLHF.

This clonotype was seen at least ten times. The chain employs TRBV30 and TRBJ2-7; 9 nucleotides agree with TRBD1. The CDR3 spans 14 residues. The germline V gene has CDR1 GTSNPN and CDR2 SVGIG (reference sequence). V trimming: 3 bases; J trimming: 0 bases; junction bases outside the gene matches: 3. CDR3 amino acids: CAWRGQGLSYEQYF. CDR3 coding DNA: TGTGCCTGGAGGGGACAGGGTCTCTCCTACGAGCAGTACTTC. Supplemented by reference TRBV30 and TRBJ2-7, the full variable domain reads SQTIHQWPATLVQPVGSPLSLECTVEGTSNPNLYWYRQAAGRGLQLLFYSVGIGQISSEVPQNLSASRPQDRQFILSSKKLLLSDSGFYLCAWRGQGLSYEQYFGPGTRLTVT.

The chain has TRBV4-1 and TRBJ1-3; 8 bases are shared with TRBD1. Germline loops: CDR1 MGHRA, CDR2 YSYEKL. V gave up 4 bases and J gave up 3 bases; unmatched junction bases: 14. The CDR3 extends over 18 amino acids. The CDR3 region has the DNA TGCGCCAGCAGCCGAGTAAAAACCCGGACAGGGCGTGGAAACACCATATATTTT. Amino acid sequence: CASSRVKTRTGRGNTIYF.

This clonotype was recorded many times. The rearrangement links TRBV20-1 to TRBJ1-6; the D is unclear. This CDR3 has 13 residues. Germline V lookup: CDR1 DFQATT, CDR2 SNEGSKA (reference sequence). V dropped 3 bases and J dropped 3 bases, with 6 bases sitting between them. CDR3 nucleotides: TGCAGTGCTAGCGAGATCTATAATTCACCCCTCCACTTT. Amino acids: CSASEIYNSPLHF.

As for this clonotype: Just one base apart from a much larger clone, this may be a read error. The rearrangement uses TRBV20-1 and TRBJ2-7, with a possible D match to TRBD2 (5 bases). CDR1 and CDR2 from the germline V gene are DFQATT and SNEGSKA (reference sequence). CDR3 length equals 12 residues. The CDR3 sequence: CNALRGLMEQYF. The CDR3 DNA follows: TGCAATGCTCTACGGGGTTTAATGGAGCAGTACTTC.

This clonotype was seen many times. The CDR3 DNA follows: TGTGCCAGTAGTTCATTCCCCAGGGGGAGCAATCAGCCCCAGCATTTT. Encoded protein: CASSSFPRGSNQPQHF. The V gene is TRBV19, the J gene TRBJ1-5, with 7 bases that match TRBD1. J gave up 1 base and V 5 bases, and 8 bases lay outside the gene matches. Germline CDR1 LNHDA, CDR2 SQIVND (reference sequence). This CDR3 is built from 16 residues.

The chain uses TRBV5-1 and TRBJ2-7, with D possibly being TRBD1 or TRBD2 (5 bases each). The CDR3 consists of 12 residues. From germline, CDR1 is SGHRS and CDR2 YFSETQ. Trimming pared 3 bases from V and 10 bases from J, leaving 14 bases between. The CDR3 spells CASSSVRGEQYF. CDR3 coding DNA: TGCGCCAGCAGCTCGGTCCGGGGCGAACAGTACTTC.

This clonotype has at least ten counts. The J gene is TRBJ1-2, the V gene TRBV3-1, with no clear D. The V end lost 0 bases, the J end lost 4 bases, and 6 bases lay between the germline ends. Germline V CDR1 and CDR2: LGHDT, YNNKEL (reference sequence). This CDR3 region has 13 residues. For the CDR3, the DNA is TGTGCCAGCAGCCAAGAAGGGTTCTATGGCTACACCTTC. Residues: CASSQEGFYGYTF.

This clonotype came up many times. The V call is TRBV12-3 or TRBV12-4, the J call TRBJ2-2; D is perhaps TRBD2 (5 bases). The CDR3 has 16 residues. The V end lost 2 bases, the J end lost 5 bases, and 15 bases lay between the germline ends. DNA for the CDR3: TGTGCCAGCAGTTTAAGAGGGAGCGCCGGTACCGGGGAGCTGTTTTTT. It yields the protein CASSLRGSAGTGELFF.

On this clonotype itself: A read error may explain this, as a much larger clone is one base away. The chain employs TRBV27 and TRBJ2-1; possibly TRBD2 for D (5 bases). The CDR3 runs to 13 residues. Germline V gene sequence: CDR1 MNHEY, CDR2 SMNVEV (reference sequence). The ends were cut back, 8 bases at V and 10 bases at J, with 18 bases in the middle. The CDR3 spells CASGMGSSLEQFF. Here the CDR3 DNA reads TGTGCCAGCGGCATGGGGAGCAGCCTGGAGCAGTTCTTC.

This clonotype was seen many times. The V gene is TRBV18, the J gene TRBJ1-1; D is uncertain. With 6 bases removed from V and 2 bases from J, the gap between germline ends came to 10 bases. Germline V lookup: CDR1 KGHSH, CDR2 LQKENI. The CDR3 loop spans 13 amino acids. CDR3 protein: CASSPDLNTEAFF. The CDR3 nucleotides read TGTGCCAGCTCCCCAGACCTCAACACTGAAGCTTTCTTT.

The chain uses TRBV19 and TRBJ2-1, with 14 bases fitting TRBD2. The CDR3 has 21 amino acids. J gave up 0 bases and V 3 bases, and 13 bases lay outside the gene matches. Germline loops: CDR1 LNHDA, CDR2 SQIVND (reference sequence). Here the CDR3 DNA reads TGTGCCAGTAGTATTGGATTCGGACTAGCGGGAGGCACCAGCTCCTACAATGAGCAGTTCTTC. Its translation is CASSIGFGLAGGTSSYNEQFF.

At least ten counts were recorded for this clonotype. The chain is built from TRBV7-9 and TRBJ2-7; a possible D gene is TRBD2 (6 bases). This CDR3 is built from 13 residues. Germline values: CDR1 SEHNR, CDR2 FQNEAQ (reference sequence). Trimming removed 6 bases at V and 2 bases at J, with 11 bases between. CDR3 bases: TGTGCCAGCAGTGAGACTAGGCCCTACGAGCAGTACTTC. This sequence encodes CASSETRPYEQYF.

This clonotype was seen many times. The DNA for the CDR3 is TGCGCCAGCAGTGTGGGATTCACTTCTAGAAAGACCTATGGCTACACCTTC. The encoded protein is CASSVGFTSRKTYGYTF. The chain has TRBV10-2 and TRBJ1-2; D call uncertain. Germline V gives CDR1 WSHSY, CDR2 SAAADI. This CDR3 has 17 residues. The ends were cut back, 4 bases at V and 4 bases at J, with 22 bases in the middle.

This clonotype was found many times. This chain connects TRBV6-5 to TRBJ1-5; TRBD1 might be the D (5 bases). Looked up from germline, CDR1 is MNHEY and CDR2 is SVGAGI. Between the trimmed V and J ends, which lost 6 bases and 0 bases, there was a span of 12 bases. The CDR3 has 15 amino acids. CDR3 DNA sequence: TGTGCCAGCAGGAAGGGACGGCTTAGCAATCAGCCCCAGCATTTT. It specifies CASRKGRLSNQPQHF.

This rearrangement joins TRBV3-1 to TRBJ2-5; D not resolved. V was clipped by 5 bases and J by 5 bases, with 24 bases between them. The germline V gene has CDR1 LGHDT and CDR2 YNNKEL (reference sequence). This CDR3 has 17 amino acids. CDR3 region: CASSSTTPISFSETQYF. CDR3 in DNA: TGTGCCAGCAGCTCTACAACTCCCATTTCTTTCTCTGAGACCCAGTACTTC.

This clonotype has a count of ten or more. The J gene is TRBJ1-2, the V gene TRBV19; unclear D gene. The germline gives CDR1 LNHDA, CDR2 SQIVND (reference sequence). The germline V and J ends were trimmed by 5 bases and 4 bases, with 23 bases remaining between them. The CDR3 spans 17 residues. CDR3 nucleotide sequence: TGTGCCAGTAGTTGGACCGCGACAAATCGAAAGACCTATGGCTACACCTTC. Translated: CASSWTATNRKTYGYTF. Together with reference TRBV19 and TRBJ1-2, the CDR3 gives the full variable domain: DGGITQSPKYLFRKEGQNVTLSCEQNLNHDAMYWYRQDPGQGLRLIYYSQIVNDFQKGDIAEGYSVSREKKESFPLTVTSAQKNPTAFYLCASSWTATNRKTYGYTFGSGTRLTVV.

The sample holds many counts of this clonotype. The chain has TRBV24-1 and TRBJ2-5; possible D gene TRBD2, 6 bases. Germline loops: CDR1 KGHDR, CDR2 SFDVKD. There are 14 residues in the CDR3. With 5 bases removed from V and 5 bases from J, the gap between germline ends came to 14 bases. DNA for the CDR3: TGTGCCACCAGTGGGCAGGAGAGCGGGGAGACCCAGTACTTC. Amino acid sequence: CATSGQESGETQYF.

About this clonotype: A much larger clone differs from this one at a single base, so this may be a read error. This chain uses TRBV5-1 with TRBJ1-2; D gene ambiguous. The V and J ends lost 6 bases and 4 bases respectively, with 22 bases between them. The CDR3 covers 16 residues. In germline, CDR1 is SGHRS, CDR2 YFSETQ. The CDR3 nucleotides read TGCGCCAGCAAGTATACATCGGTTCGAAAGACCTATGGCTACACCTTC. This gives the protein CASKYTSVRKTYGYTF.

This clonotype appeared many times. The chain combines TRBV2 with TRBJ2-7; TRBD2 aligns across 9 bases. The CDR3 length is 14 residues. V lost 7 bases, J lost 6 bases, and 10 bases stayed unmatched. Germline V CDR1 and CDR2: SNHLY, FYNNEI. The CDR3 DNA reads as TGTGCCAGCACCAATGGGCGGGAGGGCCGCGAGCAGTACTTC. Its protein product is CASTNGREGREQYF.

There are many counts of this clonotype. The chain has TRBV5-1 and TRBJ1-1; D is perhaps TRBD1 (5 bases). V was shortened by 2 bases and J by 4 bases, with 15 bases between the two germline ends. The germline V gene encodes CDR1 SGHRS and CDR2 YFSETQ. The CDR3 is made up of 15 amino acids. In DNA, the CDR3 is TGCGCCAGCAGCTTACACCGGGACGCAGCCACTGAAGCTTTCTTT. It specifies CASSLHRDAATEAFF.

With respect to this clonotype: A single base separates this from a much larger clone, so it may be a read error. The CDR3 end shows no conserved phenylalanine or tryptophan, and so a read error is likely. This sequence joins TRBV10-3 and TRBJ2-7; D is ambiguous. Germline CDR1 is ENHRY and CDR2 is SYGVKD. This CDR3 comprises 13 residues. V gave up 0 bases and J gave up 3 bases, with 6 bases separating them. CDR3 protein: CAISESPSYEQYL. CDR3 nucleotides: TGTGCCATCAGTGAGTCCCCTAGCTACGAGCAGTACCTC.

As to this clonotype: Possible read error: a much larger clone is one base away. The limits of the CDR3 on the DNA are not certain, so only TCRdb's listed CDR3 is given. The chain links TRBV7-7 to TRBJ1-2. The V gene's germline CDR1 is SSHAT and CDR2 FNYEAQ (reference sequence). The CDR3 has 17 amino acids, counting both end residues. The CDR3 here is CTSSLSYKCRKTYGYTF.